This entry lists 17 T cell receptor beta chains sequenced from one sample in a study of long-term antiretroviral therapy in people with HIV. Researchers ran immunoSEQ v3.0 at survey level. Here immunoSEQ multiplex PCR was the method, and the copy in TCRdb shows in-frame clones only, minus some. The sample holds some 14,000 clones, about four fifths seen once. The sequencing here drew on unsorted PBMCs, taken just before starting antiretroviral therapy. These receptors originate from a man between 40 and 49 years old with HIV.

V usage is TRBV5-6 and J usage is TRBJ2-1; the D gene is possibly TRBD1 (6 bases). The CDR3 contains 15 residues. Trimming removed 4 bases from V and 5 bases from J, with 16 bases in between. In germline, CDR1 is SGHDT, CDR2 YYEEEE. In DNA form, the CDR3 reads TGTGCCAGCAGCCCAACCGGGACATCTCACAATGAGCAGTTCTTC. This gives the protein CASSPTGTSHNEQFF.

The chain links TRBV5-1 to TRBJ1-1, with 8 bases aligning to TRBD1. V gave up 3 bases and J gave up 4 bases; unmatched junction bases: 8. The CDR3 consists of 15 residues. Germline V gene data show CDR1 as SGHRS and CDR2 as YFSETQ. The CDR3 DNA follows: TGCGCCAGCAGCTCGAACTCAGGGGGCTTCACTGAAGCTTTCTTT. The encoded protein is CASSSNSGGFTEAFF.

V is TRBV5-8 and J is TRBJ2-1; 10 bases line up with TRBD2. The CDR3 length is 15 residues. Germline CDR1 and CDR2: SGHTS and YDEGEE. Trimming cost V 4 bases and J 3 bases; bases outside gene matches: 4. CDR3 sequence (DNA): TGTGCCAGCAGCCCGGGACTAGCGTTCTACAATGAGCAGTTCTTC. Its protein product is CASSPGLAFYNEQFF.

The V gene is TRBV10-3, the J gene TRBJ1-2, with D hard to call. The CDR3 sequence is 14 residues long. The germline V gene has CDR1 ENHRY and CDR2 SYGVKD. Trimming removed 7 bases from V and 4 bases from J, with 16 bases in between. The CDR3 loop is CAIMDRDRGYGYTF. DNA for the CDR3: TGTGCCATCATGGACCGCGACCGGGGCTATGGCTACACCTTC.

The gene calls are TRBV18 and TRBJ2-1; D is perhaps TRBD2 (5 bases). Trimming stripped 6 bases from V and 6 bases from J, with 15 bases between. There are 14 residues in the CDR3. In germline, CDR1 is KGHSH, CDR2 LQKENI. CDR3 residues: CASSLDLGGNEQFF. CDR3 nucleotide sequence: TGTGCCAGCTCGCTTGACTTAGGAGGCAATGAGCAGTTCTTC.

CDR3 sequence (DNA): TGTGCCAGCAGTTTAAGGGCAGGGGCGGCCTACGAGCAGTACTTC. Translated: CASSLRAGAAYEQYF. The chain combines TRBV27 with TRBJ2-7; the D gene is possibly TRBD1 (6 bases). The V end was cut by 2 bases, the J end by 2 bases, with 13 bases between. Germline V gives CDR1 MNHEY, CDR2 SMNVEV (reference sequence). The CDR3 runs 15 residues.

The chain carries TRBV10-1 and TRBJ2-7; D uncertain. The germline V gene encodes CDR1 WNHNN and CDR2 SYGVQD (reference sequence). The CDR3 has 12 residues. V lost 0 bases and J 7 bases, leaving 7 bases between the germline ends. CDR3 coding DNA: TGCGCCAGCAGTGAGTCGGAAGGGGAGCAGTACTTC. Its translation: CASSESEGEQYF.

This clone is medium-sized within its sample. Additional DNA sequences in this sample encode the identical CDR3. The V call is TRBV29-1, the J call TRBJ1-1; maybe TRBD1 (6 bases). V lost 4 bases to trimming and J lost 2 bases, with 8 bases between them. CDR3 size: 12 residues. Germline V CDR1 and CDR2: SQVTM, ANQGSEA. This CDR3 is CSVVTGNTEAFF. CDR3 nucleotides: TGCAGCGTTGTGACAGGAAACACTGAAGCTTTCTTT. Supplemented by reference TRBV29-1 and TRBJ1-1, the full variable domain reads SAVISQKPSRDICQRGTSLTIQCQVDSQVTMMFWYRQQPGQSLTLIATANQGSEATYESGFVIDKFPISRPNLTFSTLTVSNMSPEDSSIYLCSVVTGNTEAFFGQGTRLTVV.

The V and J genes are TRBV2 and TRBJ1-2, with D possibly TRBD1 on 5 matching bases. Germline V gene data show CDR1 as SNHLY and CDR2 as FYNNEI. The CDR3 length is 16 residues. Trimming removed 5 bases from V and 4 bases from J, with 20 bases in between. In DNA, the CDR3 is TGTGCCAGCAGTCCCGGGGCACCAACTTCTGCCTATGGCTACACCTTC. As protein: CASSPGAPTSAYGYTF.

The rearrangement joins TRBV27 to TRBJ2-1; the D is unclear. The CDR3 consists of 12 residues. Germline loops: CDR1 MNHEY, CDR2 SMNVEV (reference sequence). The germline V and J ends were trimmed by 8 bases and 0 bases, with 5 bases remaining between them. The CDR3 spells CASVSSYNEQFF. For the CDR3, the DNA is TGTGCCAGCGTAAGCTCCTACAATGAGCAGTTCTTC.

The CDR3 nucleotides read TGTGCCAGTAGTATCGGCGCAAGGACCCGAGAGACCCAGTACTTC. It codes for CASSIGARTRETQYF. The chain uses TRBV19 and TRBJ2-5, with D uncertain. With 3 bases removed from V and 4 bases from J, the gap between germline ends came to 15 bases. The germline CDR1 and CDR2 sequences are LNHDA and SQIVND (reference sequence). The length of the CDR3 is 15 residues.

This rearrangement joins TRBV7-2 to TRBJ2-1; TRBD2 agrees at 13 bases. CDR1 and CDR2 (germline): SGHTA, FQGNSA. The ends lost 4 bases at V and 7 bases at J; junction bases unmatched: 4. The CDR3 runs 15 residues. CDR3 sequence (DNA): TGTGCCAGCAGCTATGGACTAGCGGGGGCGAATGAGCAGTTCTTC. Amino acids: CASSYGLAGANEQFF.

The chain links TRBV7-3 to TRBJ1-1; D is unresolved. V lost 4 bases and J lost 6, with 12 bases in between. The CDR3 extends over 13 amino acids. From germline, CDR1 is SGHTA and CDR2 FQGTGA. CDR3 sequence: CASSSYGGAEAFF. The DNA for the CDR3 is TGTGCCAGCAGCTCCTACGGTGGGGCTGAAGCTTTCTTT.

Within the sample, this clone is medium-sized (0.01 to 0.1%). V usage is TRBV7-6 and J usage is TRBJ1-4, with 7 bases fitting TRBD1. The germline CDR1 and CDR2 sequences are SGHVS and FNYEAQ. This CDR3 comprises 15 residues. J lost 7 bases, V lost 4 bases, and 9 bases had no gene match. DNA of the CDR3: TGTGCCAGCAGCTCCTCAGGGGGTGGTGGTGAAAAACTGTTTTTT. Protein sequence: CASSSSGGGGEKLFF.

The CDR3, as DNA: TGTGCCAGCAGCGGAGCCGACAGGGCGGGGGCCAACGTCCTGACTTTC. This encodes CASSGADRAGANVLTF. The rearrangement joins TRBV11-3 to TRBJ2-6; 7 nucleotides align to TRBD1. Germline lookup yields CDR1 SGHNT and CDR2 YENEEA. V gave up 5 bases and J gave up 4 bases; unmatched junction bases: 8. The length of the CDR3 is 16 residues.

The sample holds one count of this clone. The chain recombines TRBV5-1 with TRBJ2-6, with unresolved D. Germline V gives CDR1 SGHRS, CDR2 YFSETQ. The germline V and J ends were trimmed by 0 bases and 0 bases, with 13 bases remaining between them. The CDR3 runs to 18 residues. CDR3 DNA sequence: TGCGCCAGCAGCTTGGTCGGTTTAGTGAGCTCTGGGGCCAACGTCCTGACTTTC. This codes for CASSLVGLVSSGANVLTF.

V and J are TRBV19 and TRBJ2-1; D is ambiguous. This CDR3 is built from 16 residues. From germline, CDR1 is LNHDA and CDR2 SQIVND (reference sequence). V lost 5 bases to trimming and J lost 3 bases, with 17 bases between them. The CDR3 bases are TGTGCCAGTAGTCTCTACATTTTACCTAGCTACAATGAGCAGTTCTTC. Amino acids: CASSLYILPSYNEQFF.